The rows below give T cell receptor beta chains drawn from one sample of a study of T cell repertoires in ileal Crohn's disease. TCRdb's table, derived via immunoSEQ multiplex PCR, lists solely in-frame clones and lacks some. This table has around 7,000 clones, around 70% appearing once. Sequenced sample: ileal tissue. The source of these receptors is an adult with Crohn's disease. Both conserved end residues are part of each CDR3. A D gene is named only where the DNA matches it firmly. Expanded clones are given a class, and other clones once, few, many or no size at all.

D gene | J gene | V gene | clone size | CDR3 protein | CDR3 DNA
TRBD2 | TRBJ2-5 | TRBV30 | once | CACGASGQETQYF | TGTGCCTGCGGGGCTAGCGGGCAAGAGACCCAGTACTTC
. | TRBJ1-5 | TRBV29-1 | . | CSVETGRDQPQHF | TGCAGCGTTGAAACAGGGAGAGATCAGCCCCAGCATTTT
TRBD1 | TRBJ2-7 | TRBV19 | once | CASSRTGRLHEQYF | TGTGCCAGTAGTCGGACAGGGCGCCTCCACGAGCAGTACTTC
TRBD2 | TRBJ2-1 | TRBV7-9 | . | CASSGLGGGGNNEQFF | TGTGCCAGCAGCGGCCTGGGTGGGGGGGGGAACAATGAGCAGTTCTTC
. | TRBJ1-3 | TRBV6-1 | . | CASSEAYLQGYSSGNTIYF | TGTGCCAGCAGTGAAGCTTACCTACAGGGTTATTCCTCTGGAAACACCATATATTTT
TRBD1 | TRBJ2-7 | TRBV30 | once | CAWKQGTYEQYF | TGTGCCTGGAAACAGGGGACCTACGAGCAGTACTTC
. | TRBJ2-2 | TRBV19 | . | CASSLRGGELFF | TGTGCCAGTAGCCTAAGGGGGGGGGAGCTGTTTTTT
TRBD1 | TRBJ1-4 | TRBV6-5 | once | CASSYSWDRVGKLFF | TGTGCCAGCAGTTACTCTTGGGACAGGGTCGGAAAACTGTTTTTT
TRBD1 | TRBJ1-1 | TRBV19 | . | CASSRHRGTEAFF | TGTGCCAGTAGTCGTCACAGGGGGACTGAAGCTTTCTTT
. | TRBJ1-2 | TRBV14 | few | CASSQVITTAGGYTF | TGTGCCAGCAGCCAAGTTATAACGACAGCCGGTGGCTACACCTTC
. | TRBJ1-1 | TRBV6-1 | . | CASRIFGEAFF | TGTGCCAGCAGGATTTTCGGGGAAGCTTTCTTT
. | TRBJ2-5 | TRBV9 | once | CASSVSRGQETQYF | TGTGCCAGCAGCGTAAGCAGGGGCCAAGAGACCCAGTACTTC
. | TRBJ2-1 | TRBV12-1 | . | CASSTRRGEVQFF | TGTGCCAGCAGCACCCGACGTGGTGAGGTGCAGTTCTTC
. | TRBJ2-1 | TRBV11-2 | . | CASSFQGIYNEQFF | TGTGCCAGCAGCTTCCAGGGGATCTACAATGAGCAGTTCTTC
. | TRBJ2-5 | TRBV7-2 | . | CASSSGTREIETQYF | TGTGCCAGCAGCTCGGGGACCCGGGAGATAGAGACCCAGTACTTC
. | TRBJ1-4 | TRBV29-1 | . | CSVYQTNEKLFF | TGCAGCGTTTATCAGACTAATGAAAAACTGTTTTTT
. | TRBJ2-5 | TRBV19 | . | CASMGRRGRLETQYF | TGTGCCAGTATGGGTCGGCGCGGGCGCTTAGAGACCCAGTACTTC
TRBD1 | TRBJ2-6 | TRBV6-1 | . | CASSVGGPGGANVLTF | TGTGCCAGCAGTGTAGGGGGCCCGGGTGGGGCCAACGTCCTGACTTTC
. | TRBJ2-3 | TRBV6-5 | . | CASSLRGTQYF | TGTGCCAGCAGCCTTAGGGGTACGCAGTATTTT
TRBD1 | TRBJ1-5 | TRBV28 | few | CASSLGTGGASNQPQHF | TGTGCCAGCAGTTTAGGGACAGGGGGCGCGAGCAATCAGCCCCAGCATTTT
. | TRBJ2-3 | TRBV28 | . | CASRSRQTNTDTQYF | TGTGCCAGCAGATCGCGACAGACAAATACAGATACGCAGTATTTT
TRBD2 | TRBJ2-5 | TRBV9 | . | CASSVGGGQGETQYF | TGTGCCAGCAGCGTAGGGGGGGGTCAGGGAGAGACCCAGTACTTC
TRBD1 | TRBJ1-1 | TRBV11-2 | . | CASSLGQGTRTEAFF | TGTGCCAGCAGCTTGGGACAGGGGACCAGGACTGAAGCTTTCTTT
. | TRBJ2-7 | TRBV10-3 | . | CGTSGGLLYEQYF | TGTGGCACCTCAGGGGGGCTCCTCTACGAGCAGTACTTC
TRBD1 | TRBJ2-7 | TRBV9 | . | CASSSKTGGAGTSCEQYF | TGTGCCAGCAGCTCCAAGACAGGGGGCGCGGGGACCTCCTGCGAGCAGTACTTC
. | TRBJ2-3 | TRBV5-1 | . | CASSLRGVNTDTQYF | TGCGCCAGCAGCTTGAGGGGCGTTAACACAGATACGCAGTATTTT
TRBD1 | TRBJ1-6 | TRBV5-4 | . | CASSSPGQWNSPLHF | TGTGCCAGCAGCTCGCCGGGACAGTGGAATTCACCCCTCCACTTT
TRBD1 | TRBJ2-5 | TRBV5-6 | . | CASSGLLGQLGQETQYF | TGTGCCAGCAGCGGACTCCTGGGACAGCTGGGGCAAGAGACCCAGTACTTC
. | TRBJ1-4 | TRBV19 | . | CASTTRTGTLATNEKLFF | TGTGCCAGTACCACTAGGACGGGGACTCTTGCAACTAATGAAAAACTGTTTTTT
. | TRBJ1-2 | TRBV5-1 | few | CASSFSGSSNYGYTF | TGCGCCAGCAGCTTCTCAGGGTCCTCTAACTATGGCTACACCTTC
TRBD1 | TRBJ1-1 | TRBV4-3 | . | CASSQKQGAGSTEAFF | TGCGCCAGCAGCCAGAAACAGGGGGCGGGGAGCACTGAAGCTTTCTTT
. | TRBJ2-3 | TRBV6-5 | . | CASSYGTLDTQYF | TGTGCCAGCAGTTACGGGACTTTAGATACGCAGTATTTT
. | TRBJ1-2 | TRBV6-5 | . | CASSRGANYGYTF | TGTGCCAGTAGTCGAGGCGCTAACTATGGCTACACCTTC
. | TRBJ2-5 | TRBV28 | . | CASSFGGTLQETQYF | TGTGCCAGCAGTTTCGGAGGGACCCTCCAAGAGACCCAGTACTTC
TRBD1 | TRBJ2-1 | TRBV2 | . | CASNPARDSSYNEQFF | TGTGCCAGCAATCCCGCCCGGGACAGCTCCTACAATGAGCAGTTCTTC
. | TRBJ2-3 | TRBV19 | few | CASSIESLGTDTQYF | TGTGCCAGTAGTATCGAGAGTTTGGGCACAGATACGCAGTATTTT
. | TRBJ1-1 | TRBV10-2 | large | CASSDRGITEAFF | TGCGCCAGCAGTGATAGGGGAATCACTGAAGCTTTCTTT
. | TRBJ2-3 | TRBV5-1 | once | CASSLVLASTDTQYF | TGCGCCAGCAGCTTGGTATTAGCGAGCACAGATACGCAGTATTTT
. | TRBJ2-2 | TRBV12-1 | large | CASSSRLVRAGELFF | TGTGCCAGCAGCTCCCGACTAGTGCGAGCCGGGGAGCTGTTTTTT
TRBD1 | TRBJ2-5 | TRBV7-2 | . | CASSNYRGLQETQYF | TGTGCCAGCAGCAATTACAGGGGCCTCCAAGAGACCCAGTACTTC
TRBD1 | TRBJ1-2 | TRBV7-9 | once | CATPTGGYGYTF | TGTGCCACCCCGACAGGGGGCTATGGCTACACCTTC
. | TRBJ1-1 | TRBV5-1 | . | CASSLNTGNTEAFF | TGCGCCAGCAGCTTGAATACGGGGAACACTGAAGCTTTCTTT
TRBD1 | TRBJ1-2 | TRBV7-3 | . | CASSASTGTVYGYTF | TGTGCCAGCAGCGCGTCGACCGGGACAGTCTATGGCTACACCTTC
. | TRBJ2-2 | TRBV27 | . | CASSTQFGELFF | TGTGCCAGCAGTACGCAGTTCGGGGAGCTGTTTTTT
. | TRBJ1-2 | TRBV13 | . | CASSLGRGLYGYTF | TGTGCCAGCAGCTTAGGCCGAGGACTCTATGGCTACACCTTC
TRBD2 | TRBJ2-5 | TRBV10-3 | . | CAISGTSGRGLYQETQYF | TGTGCCATCAGCGGGACTAGCGGGAGGGGTCTATACCAAGAGACCCAGTACTTC
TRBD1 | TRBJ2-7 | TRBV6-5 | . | CASSSPGQATSYEQYF | TGTGCCAGCAGTTCGCCTGGACAGGCGACCTCCTACGAGCAGTACTTC
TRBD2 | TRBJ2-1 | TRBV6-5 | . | CASYAGLAIGEQFF | TGTGCCAGCTACGCGGGACTAGCGATCGGTGAGCAGTTCTTC
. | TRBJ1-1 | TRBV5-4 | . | CASSLESTEAFF | TGTGCCAGCAGCTTGGAGAGTACTGAAGCTTTCTTT
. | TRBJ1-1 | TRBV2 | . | CASSEPGGRIREAFF | TGTGCCAGCAGTGAGCCCGGGGGGCGGATTCGGGAAGCTTTCTTT
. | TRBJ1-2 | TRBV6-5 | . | CASSYPNRFGYGYTF | TGTGCCAGCAGTTACCCTAACAGGTTTGGCTATGGCTACACCTTC
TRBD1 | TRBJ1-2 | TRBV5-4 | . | CASSLGQGAHGYTF | TGTGCCAGCAGCTTGGGACAGGGGGCGCATGGCTACACCTTC